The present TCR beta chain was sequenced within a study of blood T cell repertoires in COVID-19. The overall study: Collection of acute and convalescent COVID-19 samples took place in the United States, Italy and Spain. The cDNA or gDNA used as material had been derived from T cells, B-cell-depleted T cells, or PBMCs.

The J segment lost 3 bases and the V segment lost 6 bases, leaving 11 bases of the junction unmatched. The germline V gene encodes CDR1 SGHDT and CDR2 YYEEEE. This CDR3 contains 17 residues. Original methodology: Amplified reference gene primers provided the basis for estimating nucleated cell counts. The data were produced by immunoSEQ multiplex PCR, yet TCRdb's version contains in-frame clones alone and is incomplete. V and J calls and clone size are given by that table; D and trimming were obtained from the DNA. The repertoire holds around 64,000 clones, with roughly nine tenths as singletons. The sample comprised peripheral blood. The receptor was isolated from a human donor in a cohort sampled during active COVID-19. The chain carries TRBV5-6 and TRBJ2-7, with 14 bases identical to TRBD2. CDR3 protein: CASTKLRGTSGGYEQYF. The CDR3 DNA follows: TGTGCCAGCACAAAGCTAAGGGGGACTAGCGGGGGCTACGAGCAGTACTTC.